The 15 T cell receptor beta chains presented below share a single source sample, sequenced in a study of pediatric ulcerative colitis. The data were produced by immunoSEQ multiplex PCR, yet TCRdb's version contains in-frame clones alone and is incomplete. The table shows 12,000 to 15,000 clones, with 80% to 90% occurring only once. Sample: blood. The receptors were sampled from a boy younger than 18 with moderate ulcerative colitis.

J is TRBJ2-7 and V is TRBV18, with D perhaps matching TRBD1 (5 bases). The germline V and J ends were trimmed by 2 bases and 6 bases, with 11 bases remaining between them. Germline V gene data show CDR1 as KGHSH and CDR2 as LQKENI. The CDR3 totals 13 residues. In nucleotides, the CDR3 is TGTGCCAGCTCACCATATCAAAGGGGCGAGCAGTACTTC. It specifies CASSPYQRGEQYF.

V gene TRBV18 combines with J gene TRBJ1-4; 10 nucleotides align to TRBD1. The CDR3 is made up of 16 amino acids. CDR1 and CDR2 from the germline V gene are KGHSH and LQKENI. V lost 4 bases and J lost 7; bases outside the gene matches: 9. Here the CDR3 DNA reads TGTGCCAGCTCACTCTTCCCGGGACAGGGGCGTGAAAAACTGTTTTTT. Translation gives CASSLFPGQGREKLFF.

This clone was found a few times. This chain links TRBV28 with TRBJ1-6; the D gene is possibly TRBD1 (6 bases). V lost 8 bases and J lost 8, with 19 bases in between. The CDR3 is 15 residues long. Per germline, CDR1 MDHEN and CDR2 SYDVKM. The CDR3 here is CASGPTRGSYSPLHF. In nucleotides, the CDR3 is TGTGCCAGCGGACCAACCAGGGGTTCGTATTCACCCCTCCACTTT.

In DNA, the CDR3 is TGTGCCAGCAGTCCAAGCGGGAGTACCAATGAGCAGTTCTTC. Its translation: CASSPSGSTNEQFF. The gene calls are TRBV28 and TRBJ2-1; 8 nucleotides agree with TRBD2. Trimming took 5 bases from V and 6 from J; bases not matched to a gene: 6. Looked up from germline, CDR1 is MDHEN and CDR2 is SYDVKM. This CDR3 comprises 14 residues. The full variable domain, rest sourced from reference TRBV28 and TRBJ2-1, is DVKVTQSSRYLVKRTGEKVFLECVQDMDHENMFWYRQDPGLGLRLIYFSYDVKMKEKGDIPEGYSVSREKKERFSLILESASTNQTSMYLCASSPSGSTNEQFFGPGTRLTVL.

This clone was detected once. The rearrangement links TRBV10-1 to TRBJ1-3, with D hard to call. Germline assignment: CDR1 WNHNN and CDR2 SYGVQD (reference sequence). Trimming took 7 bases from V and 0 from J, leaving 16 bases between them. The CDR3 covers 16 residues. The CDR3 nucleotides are TGCGCCAGCAATAACCGGGTCGCTCTCTCTGGAAACACCATATATTTT. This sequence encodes CASNNRVALSGNTIYF.

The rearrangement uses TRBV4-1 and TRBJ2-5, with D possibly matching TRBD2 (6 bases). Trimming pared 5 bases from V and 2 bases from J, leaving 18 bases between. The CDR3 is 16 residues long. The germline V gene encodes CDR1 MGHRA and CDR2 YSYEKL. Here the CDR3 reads CASSFRARDVQETQYF. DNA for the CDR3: TGCGCCAGCAGCTTCCGAGCGCGGGACGTACAAGAGACCCAGTACTTC.

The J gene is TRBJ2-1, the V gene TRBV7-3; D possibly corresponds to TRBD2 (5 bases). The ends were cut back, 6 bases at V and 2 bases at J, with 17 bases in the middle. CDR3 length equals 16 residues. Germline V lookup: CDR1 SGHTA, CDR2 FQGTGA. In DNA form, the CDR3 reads TGTGCCAGCAGTACTACTACGGGGATAACCTACAATGAGCAGTTCTTC. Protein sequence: CASSTTTGITYNEQFF.

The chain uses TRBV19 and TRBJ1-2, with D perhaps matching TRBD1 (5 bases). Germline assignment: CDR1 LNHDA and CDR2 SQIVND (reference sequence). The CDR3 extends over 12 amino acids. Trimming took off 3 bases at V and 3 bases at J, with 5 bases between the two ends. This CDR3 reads CASSMGDYGYTF. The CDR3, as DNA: TGTGCCAGTAGTATGGGGGACTATGGCTACACCTTC.

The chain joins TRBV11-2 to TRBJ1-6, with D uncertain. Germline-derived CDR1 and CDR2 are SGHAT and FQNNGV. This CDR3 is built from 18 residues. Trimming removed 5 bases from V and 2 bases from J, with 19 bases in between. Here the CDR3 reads CASSPHWEGSAYNSPLHF. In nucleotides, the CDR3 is TGTGCCAGCAGCCCCCACTGGGAGGGTAGTGCCTATAATTCACCCCTCCACTTT.

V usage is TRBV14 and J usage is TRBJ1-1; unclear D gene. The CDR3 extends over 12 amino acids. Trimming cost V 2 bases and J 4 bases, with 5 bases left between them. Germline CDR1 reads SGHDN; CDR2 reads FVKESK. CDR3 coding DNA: TGTGCCAGCAGCCAATTTCTCACTGAAGCTTTCTTT. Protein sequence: CASSQFLTEAFF.

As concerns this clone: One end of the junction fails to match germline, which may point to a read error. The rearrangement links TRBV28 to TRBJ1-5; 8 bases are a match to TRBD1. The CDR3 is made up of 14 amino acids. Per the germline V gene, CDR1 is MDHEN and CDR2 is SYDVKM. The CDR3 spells CASTLTEGTGTQDF. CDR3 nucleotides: TGTGCCAGCACCCTGACCGAGGGGACAGGAACCCAGGATTTT.

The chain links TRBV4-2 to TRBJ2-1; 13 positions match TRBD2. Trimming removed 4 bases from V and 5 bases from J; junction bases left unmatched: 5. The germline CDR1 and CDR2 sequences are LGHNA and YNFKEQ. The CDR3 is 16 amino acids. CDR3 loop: CASSPTGTSGDNEQFF. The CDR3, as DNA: TGTGCCAGCAGCCCGACCGGGACTAGCGGGGACAATGAGCAGTTCTTC.

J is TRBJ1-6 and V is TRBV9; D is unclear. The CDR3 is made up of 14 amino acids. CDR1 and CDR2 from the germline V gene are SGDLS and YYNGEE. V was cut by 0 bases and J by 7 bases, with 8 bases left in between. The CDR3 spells CASSVDPENSPLHF. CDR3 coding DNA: TGTGCCAGCAGCGTAGATCCGGAAAATTCACCCCTCCACTTT.

CDR3 sequence: CASRSGSTAAYEQYF. As DNA, the CDR3 is TGTGCCAGCAGGTCAGGATCTACGGCGGCGTACGAGCAGTACTTC. The chain uses TRBV28 and TRBJ2-7, with D unclear. In germline, CDR1 is MDHEN, CDR2 SYDVKM. Trimming pared 6 bases from V and 4 bases from J, leaving 19 bases between. The CDR3 covers 15 residues.

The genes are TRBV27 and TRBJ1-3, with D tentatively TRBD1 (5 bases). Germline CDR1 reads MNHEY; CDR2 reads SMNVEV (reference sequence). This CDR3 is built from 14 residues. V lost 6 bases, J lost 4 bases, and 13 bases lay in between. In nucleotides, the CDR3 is TGTGCCAGCAGCCCCGGGACCTTGGGAAACACCATATATTTT. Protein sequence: CASSPGTLGNTIYF.